The entry below gives a single T cell receptor beta chain sequence along with its context. Its antigen is currently unknown. Described time point: blood at routine non-recurrence follow-up after resection. Sequencing covered unsorted whole RNA taken from tumor, nontumor lung or frozen PBMC. These data come from a study of spatial heterogeneity in lung cancer. Study at large: Fewer alpha-chain than beta-chain sequences were consistently detected.

The presence of a unique molecular identifier marked each TCR cDNA molecule. TCRdb re-analysed the 5' RACE reads in MiXCR, keeping a single row per CDR3 protein. The data show tens of thousands of distinct CDR3 sequences, roughly a fifth seen once. Germline CDR1 and CDR2: SNHLY and FYNNEI. The CDR3 totals 13 residues. Trimming shortened V by 7 bases and J by 3 bases, and 13 bases separated the two germline ends. Findings of the study overall: Expanded tumor TCRs that were ubiquitous appeared in blood more at resection than follow-up.

The sample in question was PBMCs, obtained at follow-up. This chain connects TRBV2 to TRBJ2-7; TRBD2 is a possible D gene (6 bases). The sequence came from a male donor with early-stage non-small cell lung cancer. The chain's CDR3 is CASNPSANYEQYF. In nucleotides, the CDR3 is TGTGCCAGCAACCCTAGCGCGAACTACGAGCAGTACTTC.